The present T cell receptor beta chain was sequenced within a study of T cells in women clearing cervical HPV infection. Study findings and constraints: Timing of associations relative to infection is unclear; T-cell subsets were not isolated. Repertoire richness, not evenness, was significantly elevated in CIN3+ cases versus controls.

The data were produced by immunoSEQ multiplex PCR, yet TCRdb's version contains in-frame clones alone and is incomplete. The listing records tens of thousands of clones. On this clone: Antigen: not known. Sequencing ends 3 residues short of the CDR3 end; the germline J gene provides the rest.

V lost 7 bases, J lost 5 bases, and 11 bases lay in between. CDR1 and CDR2 (germline): SQVTM, ANQGSEA. This CDR3 comprises 11 residues. Dot-blot hybridization genotyped cervical HPV amplified with MY09/MY11 PCR. The chain combines TRBV29-1 with TRBJ1-2, with a possible D match to TRBD1 (5 bases). Sequencing was carried out using blood buffy coat. This receptor was taken from a woman between 18 and 70 years old with a cervical HPV16 infection that either progressed to CIN3+ or cleared (not recorded which). CDR3 bases read: TGCAGCGGACGGACAATATATGGC. Protein sequence: CSGRTIYG. The whole CDR3 protein is CSGRTIYGYTF.